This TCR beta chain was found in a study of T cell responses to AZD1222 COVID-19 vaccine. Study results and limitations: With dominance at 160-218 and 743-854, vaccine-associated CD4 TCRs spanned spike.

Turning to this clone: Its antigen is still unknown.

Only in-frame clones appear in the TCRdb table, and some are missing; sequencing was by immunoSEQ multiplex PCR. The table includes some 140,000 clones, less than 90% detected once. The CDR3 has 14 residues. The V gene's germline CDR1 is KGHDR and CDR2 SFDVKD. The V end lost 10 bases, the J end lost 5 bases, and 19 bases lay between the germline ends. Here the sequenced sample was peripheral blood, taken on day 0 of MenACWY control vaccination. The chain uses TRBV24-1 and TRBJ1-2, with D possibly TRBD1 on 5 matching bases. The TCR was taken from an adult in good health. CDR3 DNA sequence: TGTGCCACTGGGGGGGGGACGGATATTTATGGCTACACCTTC. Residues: CATGGGTDIYGYTF.